This T cell receptor beta chain was sequenced for a study of T cell repertoires in cytomegalovirus infection. Across the whole study: Public TCR beta signatures marked donors with CMV infection and the matching HLA. Whole-study findings and limits: CMV carriers with the relevant HLA were identified by cumulative public TCR beta family frequency. CMV-specific TCR beta clonotypes restricted by HLA-C dominated the ex vivo response.

TCRdb re-called the reads with MiXCR, one entry per CDR3 protein. The sample yields some 220,000 distinct CDR3 sequences, 9% to 15% seen once. This clonotype was seen more than once but under ten times. Antigen specificity is unknown. The sequencing sample was made of PBMCs. The receptor was isolated from a human donor in good health (CMV status not recorded). Some clones in this sample may be carry-over from other donors' samples.

The CDR3 DNA follows: TGCGCCAGCAGCTTGGCCGGGGGCCTCTACACCTTC. It translates to CASSLAGGLYTF. The chain is built from TRBV5-1 and TRBJ1-2, with D tentatively TRBD1 (6 bases). Germline lookup yields CDR1 SGHRS and CDR2 YFSETQ. V was pared by 0 bases and J by 10 bases, with 10 bases between. The CDR3 length is 12 residues.